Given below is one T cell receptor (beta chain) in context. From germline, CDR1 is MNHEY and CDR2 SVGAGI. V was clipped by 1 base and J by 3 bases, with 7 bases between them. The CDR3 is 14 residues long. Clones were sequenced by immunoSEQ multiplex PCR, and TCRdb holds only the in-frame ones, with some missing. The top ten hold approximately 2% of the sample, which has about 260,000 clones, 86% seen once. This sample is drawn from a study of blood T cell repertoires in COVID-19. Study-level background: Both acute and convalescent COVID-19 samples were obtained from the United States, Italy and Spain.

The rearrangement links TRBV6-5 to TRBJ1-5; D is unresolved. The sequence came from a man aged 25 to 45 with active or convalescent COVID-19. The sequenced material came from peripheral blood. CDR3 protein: CASSYYGNNQPQHF. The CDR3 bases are TGTGCCAGCAGTTACTACGGTAACAATCAGCCCCAGCATTTT.